This record looks at one T cell receptor beta chain sequence and its context. Its antigen is as yet unknown. The record originates from a study of cytomegalovirus exposure and HLA in healthy donors. Study-level information: Falling in the Caucasian-associated ancestry cluster were about 83% of some 400 genotyped donors. General observations from the study: On later analysis, the bulk of CMV-associated TCR beta chains appeared to be HLA-restricted. Later on, a genetic analysis was performed. It linked a missense variant in DCLRE1C with V- and J-gene trimming of TCR beta. Confirmation in vitro established that three CMV-associated chains were specific for CMV antigens.

Amplification used 60 Vbeta primers and 13 Jbeta primers. Repertoires were generated with immunoSEQ multiplex PCR, while TCRdb's copy carries only in-frame clones and drops some. Among more than 100,000 clones listed, under 80% were seen once. Germline CDR1 reads SGHAT; CDR2 reads FQNNGV. The CDR3 is made up of 15 amino acids. V shed 7 bases and J 5 bases; nucleotides not matched to a gene: 12. The sequenced sample was PBMCs. The V gene is TRBV11-2, the J gene TRBJ2-3; TRBD2 matches at 7 bases. This sequence originates from a man between 60 and 75 years old in good health and CMV-seropositive. The DNA for the CDR3 is TGTGCCAGCATTATGGGAGGGGCGGGAGAAGATACGCAGTATTTT. Protein sequence: CASIMGGAGEDTQYF. The whole variable domain, remainder taken from reference TRBV11-2 and TRBJ2-3, is EAGVAQSPRYKIIEKRQSVAFWCNPISGHATLYWYQQILGQGPKLLIQFQNNGVVDDSQLPKDRFSAERLKGVDSTLKIQPAKLEDSAVYLCASIMGGAGEDTQYFGPGTRLTVL.